The clone carrying this T cell receptor (beta chain) was observed a handful of times. No antigen is known for it. TCR beta CDR3 regions were amplified from RNA transcripts. The first round was an RT-PCR with HTBI primers, and the second round was a multiplex PCR. Each CDR3 protein gets one entry after TCRdb re-called the multiplex PCR reads with MiXCR. The repertoire holds approximately 330,000 distinct CDR3 sequences, with roughly 16% as singletons. This CDR3 spans 15 amino acids. In germline, CDR1 is SGHAT, CDR2 FQNNGV. V was pared by 1 base and J by 2 bases, with 12 bases between. Each donor who had ophthalmopathy showed moderate-to-severe activity, a CAS of ≥3, a NOSPECS of ≥4, and a duration under 3 months. Symptoms, serum thyroxine and TRAb, thyroid ultrasound, and orbital computed tomography formed the diagnostic basis. This record comes from a study of Graves' ophthalmopathy and Graves' hyperthyroidism. General study findings and limits: Thyroid clonotypes that were expanded above 0.001 frequency mostly also appeared in blood. Built on 13 signatures, a model told ophthalmopathy apart from stable hyperthyroidism with about 90% sensitivity and approximately 81% specificity.

Material for sequencing was peripheral blood. The rearrangement links TRBV11-2 to TRBJ2-7; no definite D call. The TCR was taken from an adult man with Graves' ophthalmopathy. The DNA of the CDR3 is TGTGCCAGCAGCTTAGTAGCCACTACCACCTACGAGCAGTACTTC. Its protein is CASSLVATTTYEQYF.